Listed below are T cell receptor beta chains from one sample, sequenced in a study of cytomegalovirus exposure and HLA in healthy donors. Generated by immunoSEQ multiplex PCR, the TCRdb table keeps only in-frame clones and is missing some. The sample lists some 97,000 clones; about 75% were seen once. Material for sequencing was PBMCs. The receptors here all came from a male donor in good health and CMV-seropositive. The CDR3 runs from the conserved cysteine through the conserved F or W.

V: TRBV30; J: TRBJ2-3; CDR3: CAWSDSTSAYTDTQYF
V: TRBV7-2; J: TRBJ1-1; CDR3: CASSLGGQGTEAFF
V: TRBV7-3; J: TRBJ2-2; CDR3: CASSYPGQGNTGELFF
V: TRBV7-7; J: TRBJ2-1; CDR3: CASSLSGTHNEQFF
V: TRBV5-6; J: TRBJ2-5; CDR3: CASSLGSGGLRETQYF
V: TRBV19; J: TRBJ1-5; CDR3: CASSIGSGQPQHF
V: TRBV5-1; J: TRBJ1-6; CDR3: CASSPSGTGPYNSPLHF
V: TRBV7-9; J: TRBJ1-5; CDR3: CASSLDKSPQHF
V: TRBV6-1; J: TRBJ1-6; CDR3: CASSEALAASSYNSPLHF
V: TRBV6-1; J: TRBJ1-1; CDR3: CASTQRQAPIEAFF
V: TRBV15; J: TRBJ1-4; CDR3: CATSREAGATNEKLFF
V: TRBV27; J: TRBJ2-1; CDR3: CASRATYNEQFF
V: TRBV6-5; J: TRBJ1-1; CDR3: CASLRVGGTEAFF
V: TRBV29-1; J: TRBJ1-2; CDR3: CSVDRGGGDGYTF
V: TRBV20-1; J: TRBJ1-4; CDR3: CSARGAEKLFF
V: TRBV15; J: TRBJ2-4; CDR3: CATSRAARGAKNIQYF
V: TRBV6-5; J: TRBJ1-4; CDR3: CASSYSGGVWEKLFF
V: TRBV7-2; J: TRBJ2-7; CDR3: CASATLVGGYEQYF
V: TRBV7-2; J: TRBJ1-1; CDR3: CASSLESNTEAFF
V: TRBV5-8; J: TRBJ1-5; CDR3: CASSRWEGNQPQHF
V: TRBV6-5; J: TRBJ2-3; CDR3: CASNTWSSTDTQYF
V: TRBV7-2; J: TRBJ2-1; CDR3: CASSLASGVAGEQFF
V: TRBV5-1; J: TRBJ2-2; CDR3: CASRPLAGGPTGELFF
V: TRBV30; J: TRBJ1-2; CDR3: CAWSTSAYGYTF
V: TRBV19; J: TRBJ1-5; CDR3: CASRQGKNQPQHF
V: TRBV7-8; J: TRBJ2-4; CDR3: CASSQPTGGIAKNIQYF
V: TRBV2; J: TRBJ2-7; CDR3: CASNVPGLAYEQYF
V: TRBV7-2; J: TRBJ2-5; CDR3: CASSAGAGGPTNF
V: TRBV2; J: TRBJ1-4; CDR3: CASSEAGGQGYEKLFF
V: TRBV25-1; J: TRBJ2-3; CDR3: CASTPSGGGPTSTDTQYF
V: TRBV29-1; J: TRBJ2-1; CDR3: CSVEGGLGRYNEQFF
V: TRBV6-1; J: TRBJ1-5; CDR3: CASSEWDFHSNQPQHF